This T cell receptor (beta chain) was retrieved from a study of cytomegalovirus exposure and HLA in healthy donors. The CDR3 totals 14 residues. Germline lookup yields CDR1 MNHNS and CDR2 SASEGT. The ends lost 6 bases at V and 6 bases at J; junction bases unmatched: 5. The PCR used 60 Vbeta and 13 Jbeta primers. Clones were read by immunoSEQ multiplex PCR, and TCRdb kept only the in-frame ones, dropping some. This sample has 130,000 to 150,000 clones, with roughly four fifths found just once. Study conclusions and caveats: The authors judged a highly shared variant cluster likely a sequencing artifact. V- and J-gene trimming of TCR beta was linked (in a later analysis) to a missense DCLRE1C variant. Cytomegalovirus status was reportedly diagnosed by the classifier with high specificity and sensitivity.

This clone was picked up a small number of times. Antigen: not known. The origin of this receptor is a man aged 35-49 years in good health and CMV-seropositive. The V call is TRBV6-1, the J call TRBJ1-6; 7 positions agree with TRBD1. Material: PBMCs. The CDR3 protein is CASSLYRGNSPLHF. DNA for the CDR3: TGTGCCAGCAGCCTATACAGGGGTAATTCACCCCTCCACTTT.